The clone carrying this TCR beta chain has ten or more counts. Its antigen is unknown. These data are taken from a study of early T cells in non-severe SARS-CoV-2 infection. At the level of the study: Unsorted whole blood bulk RNA was sequenced, with unpaired chains. Overall study findings and caveats: CD4 and private specificities were missed by VDJdb matching, which favored anti-spike CD8 responses.

The CDR3 extends over 16 amino acids. Trimming pared 2 bases from V and 5 bases from J, leaving 16 bases between. Looked up from germline, CDR1 is SGHTA and CDR2 is FQGNSA. TCRdb itself ran the 5' RACE reads through MiXCR, one entry per CDR3 protein. The profile covers under 35,000 distinct CDR3 sequences, with 5.5% to 8% appearing a single time and 2.5% to 3% taken by the ten largest. The origin of this receptor is an adult who was a healthcare worker with PCR-confirmed SARS-CoV-2 infection or an uninfected control (not recorded which). The sequencing sample was made of whole blood. The chain couples TRBV7-2 to TRBJ2-1, with TRBD1 as a possible D gene (6 bases). DNA for the CDR3: TGTGCCAGCAGCTTAAGGGTCAGGGGATACAACAATGAGCAGTTCTTC. Its protein is CASSLRVRGYNNEQFF.